This T cell receptor beta chain was profiled in a study of regulatory T cells in long-lasting Graves disease. iRepertoire HTBI primers and Arm-PCR of CDR3 regions built TCR beta libraries. TCRdb itself ran the multiplex PCR reads through MiXCR, one entry per CDR3 protein. The table lists around 510,000 distinct CDR3 sequences, under 25% of them singletons. This clonotype was recorded many times. Germline CDR1 MDHEN, CDR2 SYDVKM. The CDR3 loop spans 18 amino acids. V lost 6 bases to trimming and J lost 6 bases; unmatched junction nucleotides: 21. Time point noted: persistent/refractory GD, antithyroid drugs over 5 years with positive TRAb. PBMC RNA served as the TCR library source.

The genes are TRBV28 and TRBJ1-2; 8 bases line up with TRBD1. The sequence was collected from a female donor with Graves disease. The starting material was peripheral blood mononuclear cells (PBMCs), obtained when the disease was refractory, from a patient treated with antithyroid drugs. The CDR3 sequence: CASRDDRDRRRSGDGYTF. The CDR3, as DNA: TGTGCCAGCAGAGATGACCGGGACAGGCGGCGCTCGGGGGATGGCTACACCTTC.